This TCR beta chain was documented in a study of blood T cell repertoires in COVID-19 (dated by TCRdb to the early 2020s). At the level of the whole study: The collaborator samples originated in the United States, Italy and Spain and spanned the acute and convalescent phases of COVID-19. Where HLA class I and class II types were available, the types were taken from metadata supplied by the sample provider, not from assay-based typing. The material from the prospective study consisted of cDNA or gDNA derived from T cells, B-cell-depleted T cells, or PBMCs. A freely available public database, intended as a resource for researchers studying the immune response to SARS-CoV-2, is where the repertoires were released. The sample metadata nearly always contained a de-identified subject ID, COVID-19 status, age in years and sex. The samples were drawn from the first 160 participants of the ongoing ImmuneRACE study and from 1,254 subjects provided by 6 global collaborators. Subjects who had been exposed to COVID-19, were actively infected with it, or had recovered from it provided the deeply sampled blood TCRbeta repertoires that made up the dataset. Here is what the overall study found, with its caveats: How much clinical and demographic metadata was included differed by source and by participant, and the metadata was provided uncurated.

TCRbeta CDR3 regions were amplified from genomic DNA by means of the immunoSEQ Assay, a bias-controlled multiplex PCR. As for how the authors treated the data: The number of nucleated cells in each sample was estimated from the amplification of reference gene primers within the assay. To quantify the absolute abundance of each unique TCRbeta CDR3 rearrangement, sequence reads were collapsed and filtered. For each sample, productive Simpson clonality was calculated by taking the square root of Simpson's diversity index across productive rearrangements. TCRdb mirrors the immuneACCESS table, restricted to in-frame sequences. Some clones are absent from its copies; in checked studies, under half trace to an unresolved V gene, and the reason for the others is unknown. V, J and clone size derive from that table, while D and trimming were established from the DNA sequence. The sample table lists under 200,000 clones, around nine tenths of them with a count of one. Around 3.5% of the sample is held by the ten biggest clonotypes.

This clone was seen only a few times. Its cognate antigen has yet to be identified. No base quality information exists; no much larger clone differs at one position. The collaborating institutions used their own protocols to collect whole blood in K2EDTA tubes. For TCRbeta analysis, collaborators shipped samples as frozen whole blood, isolated PBMCs, or DNA extracted from either of those sample types. The germline V gene (reference sequence) provides CDR1 LGHDT and CDR2 YNNKEL. There are 15 amino acids in the CDR3, from cysteine to phenylalanine inclusive. CDR3 DNA only is kept here, 45 bases in frame from base 1. Trimmed from V: 4 bases; trimmed from J: 2 bases; junction bases lacking a gene match: 3.

The sample was peripheral blood. The sequence is built from TRBV3-1 (or the pseudogene TRBV3-2) and TRBJ2-7, with TRBD2 identical over 12 junction bases. This TCR derives from a man in his 70s with acute or convalescent COVID-19. At the DNA level, the sequence is TGTGCCAGCAGCCGACTAGCGGGGGTAGCCTACGAGCAGTACTTC. This sequence encodes CASSRLAGVAYEQYF.